This TCR beta chain originates from a study of cytomegalovirus exposure and HLA in healthy donors. The study's findings and limits: The study flagged 150 to 200 TCR beta chains as cytomegalovirus-associated.

On this clone: The target antigen is unknown.

The table came from immunoSEQ multiplex PCR; TCRdb's copy has only in-frame clones and leaves some out. The top ten hold more than 6.5% of the sample, which has 150,000 to 200,000 clones, approximately 84% seen once. V lost 3 bases, J lost 4 bases, and 6 bases stayed unmatched. The CDR3 runs to 15 residues. The germline gives CDR1 MRHNA, CDR2 SNTAGT. The sequence was collected from a man aged 18 to 29 in good health and CMV-seropositive. Source material: PBMCs. V and J are TRBV6-4 and TRBJ2-3, with TRBD1 matching over 8 bases. CDR3 nucleotide sequence: TGTGCCAGCAGTGAGGGCAGGGGGCGCGCAGATACGCAGTATTTT. This translates into CASSEGRGRADTQYF.